This T cell receptor beta chain was identified in a study of response to subunit inactivated influenza vaccine. In TCRdb, the RT-PCR reads were re-called with MiXCR into one record per CDR3 protein. The table records about 500,000 distinct CDR3 sequences, about 15% of them present only once. Study-level points and caveats: With each seasonal influenza vaccination, the authors suggested, few new T cells are recruited.

The CDR3 consists of 14 residues. V gave up 1 base and J gave up 1 base, with 4 bases separating them. Looked up from germline, CDR1 is WSHSY and CDR2 is SAAADI. In its sample, this clonotype was seen a few times. What it binds is not known. The source material was CD4+ T cells sorted from PBMCs, sampled less than 30 months after vaccination. The clonotype comes from a man aged 50 to 75 who received an inactivated influenza vaccine. The chain links TRBV10-2 to TRBJ2-2, with D unclear. DNA of the CDR3: TGCGCCAGCAGTGAGTTCGGGAACACCGGGGAGCTGTTTTTT. Residues: CASSEFGNTGELFF.